These 21 T cell receptor beta chains came from one sample sequenced in a study of PD-1 blockade in classical Hodgkin lymphoma. Repertoires were generated with immunoSEQ multiplex PCR, while TCRdb's copy carries only in-frame clones and drops some. The table lists approximately 13,000 clones, around 90% of them singletons. Each patient relapsed following autologous stem cell transplantation, and prior brentuximab vedotin exposure differed. The sample here was peripheral blood mononuclear cells (PBMCs), taken at baseline. The receptors were gathered from a human donor with classical Hodgkin lymphoma.

The V gene is TRBV4-2, the J gene TRBJ2-7; the D gene is possibly TRBD1 (6 bases). The ends were cut back, 0 bases at V and 2 bases at J, with 14 bases in the middle. There are 16 residues in the CDR3. CDR1 and CDR2 (germline): LGHNA, YNFKEQ. CDR3 sequence reads: CASSQDGAGATYEQYF. The CDR3 DNA sequence: TGTGCCAGCAGCCAAGATGGGGCAGGGGCCACCTACGAGCAGTACTTC.

This chain connects TRBV6-1 to TRBJ2-1; perhaps D is TRBD1 or TRBD2 (5 bases each). This CDR3 spans 13 amino acids. In germline, CDR1 is MNHNS, CDR2 SASEGT. The V gene lost 8 bases and the J gene lost 8 bases, with 16 bases spanning the gap. This CDR3 is CASVFPGTDEQFF. The CDR3 DNA reads TGTGCCAGCGTCTTCCCCGGGACGGATGAGCAGTTCTTC.

The chain uses TRBV19 and TRBJ2-1, with 8 bases identical to TRBD1. Germline V gene sequence: CDR1 LNHDA, CDR2 SQIVND (reference sequence). The CDR3 has 15 residues. V trimming: 7 bases; J trimming: 4 bases; junction bases outside the gene matches: 9. In DNA, the CDR3 is TGTGCCAGTAATCGCCGACAGGGGATGTACAATGAGCAGTTCTTC. Translation gives CASNRRQGMYNEQFF.

This chain joins TRBV5-1 and TRBJ2-1, with 8 bases fitting TRBD1. This CDR3 has 14 amino acids. CDR1 and CDR2 from the germline V gene are SGHRS and YFSETQ. V lost 2 bases and J lost 4; bases outside the gene matches: 2. Here the CDR3 DNA reads TGCGCCAGCAGCTTCCGGGACAGGTACAATGAGCAGTTCTTC. Amino acid sequence: CASSFRDRYNEQFF.

V and J are TRBV7-8 and TRBJ2-7; TRBD1 is a possible D gene (6 bases). Trimming cost V 5 bases and J 2 bases, with 16 bases left between them. CDR1 is SGHVS and CDR2 is FQNEAQ in the germline V gene. The CDR3 has 15 residues. The CDR3 spells CASSPKQGAAYEQYF. CDR3 sequence (DNA): TGTGCCAGCAGCCCCAAACAGGGAGCCGCCTACGAGCAGTACTTC.

The rearrangement uses TRBV27 and TRBJ2-7; TRBD1 aligns across 9 bases. This CDR3 contains 15 residues. CDR1 MNHEY and CDR2 SMNVEV come from the germline V gene (reference sequence). V trimming: 3 bases; J trimming: 4 bases; junction bases outside the gene matches: 7. CDR3 nucleotide sequence: TGTGCCAGCAGTTTCCGCCCCGGGACAGGGTACGAGCAGTACTTC. Residues: CASSFRPGTGYEQYF.

This sequence joins TRBV10-2 and TRBJ2-3, with 7 bases fitting TRBD1. The CDR3 loop spans 14 amino acids. CDR1 is WSHSY and CDR2 is SAAADI in the germline V gene. V lost 8 bases, J lost 4 bases, and 9 bases stayed unmatched. Here the CDR3 reads CASSGQGESDTQYF. CDR3 nucleotide sequence: TGCGCCAGCTCTGGGCAGGGGGAGTCAGATACGCAGTATTTT.

The CDR3: CASRIVGSEVGFYGYTF. CDR3 DNA: TGCGCCAGCAGGATTGTGGGAAGTGAGGTGGGGTTTTACGGCTACACCTTC. The rearrangement joins TRBV5-1 to TRBJ1-2; no clear D gene. V was pared by 5 bases and J by 8 bases, with 28 bases between. The CDR3 is 17 amino acids. Germline values: CDR1 SGHRS, CDR2 YFSETQ.

This chain connects TRBV6-1 to TRBJ1-6; D gene unclear. Germline-derived CDR1 and CDR2 are MNHNS and SASEGT. The CDR3 is 15 amino acids. The V end was cut by 5 bases, the J end by 2 bases, with 10 bases between. The CDR3 sequence: CASSFSVPYNSPLHF. The CDR3 DNA is TGTGCCAGCAGTTTTTCCGTTCCCTATAATTCACCCCTCCACTTT.

This clone was observed once. This chain connects TRBV29-1 to TRBJ1-1; 8 bases match TRBD1. Germline CDR1 reads SQVTM; CDR2 reads ANQGSEA. With 7 bases clipped from V and 4 bases from J, the junction kept 8 bases outside the gene matches. This CDR3 has 13 amino acids. CDR3 in DNA: TGCAGCGCCGAAACAGGGGGAGGCACTGAAGCTTTCTTT. This codes for CSAETGGGTEAFF.

The chain has TRBV4-2 and TRBJ2-1; 11 bases agree with TRBD2. The CDR3 length is 17 residues. Trimming at V came to 2 bases and at J to 2 bases, leaving 5 bases not matched to a gene. CDR1 and CDR2 (germline): LGHNA, YNFKEQ. The CDR3 region has the DNA TGTGCCAGCAGCCAAAGCATAGCGGGAGGGCCCTACAATGAGCAGTTCTTC. Translated: CASSQSIAGGPYNEQFF.

CDR3 sequence: CASSVEDSSYGYTF. In nucleotides, the CDR3 is TGTGCCAGCAGCGTAGAGGACAGCTCATATGGCTACACCTTC. The chain joins TRBV9 to TRBJ1-2; TRBD1 is a possible D gene (6 bases). The CDR3 covers 14 residues. Germline assignment: CDR1 SGDLS and CDR2 YYNGEE. Trimming pared 0 bases from V and 5 bases from J, leaving 11 bases between. The variable domain in full, completed from reference TRBV9 and TRBJ1-2, reads DSGVTQTPKHLITATGQRVTLRCSPRSGDLSVYWYQQSLDQGLQFLIQYYNGEERAKGNILERFSAQQFPDLHSELNLSSLELGDSALYFCASSVEDSSYGYTFGSGTRLTVV.

This chain connects TRBV11-3 to TRBJ2-1, with 11 nucleotides matching TRBD2. Germline CDR1 reads SGHNT; CDR2 reads YENEEA. This CDR3 is built from 15 residues. J was trimmed by 9 bases and V by 5 bases; bases with no gene match: 9. Written as DNA, the CDR3 is TGTGCCAGCAGCCGGGGGCTAGCGGGAGGAAGTGAGCAGTTCTTC. It encodes CASSRGLAGGSEQFF.

The V gene is TRBV6-6, the J gene TRBJ2-5, with 8 bases identical to TRBD1. V was pared by 0 bases and J by 5 bases, with 5 bases of the junction left unmatched. The CDR3 spans 15 residues. The germline V gene has CDR1 MNHNY and CDR2 SVGAGI (reference sequence). The CDR3: CASSYSQGARETQYF. Written as DNA, the CDR3 is TGTGCCAGCAGTTACTCGCAGGGGGCTAGGGAGACCCAGTACTTC.

This clone was picked up one time. The chain recombines TRBV13 with TRBJ2-1, with TRBD2 matching 15 bases. Germline V CDR1 and CDR2: PRHDT, FYEKMQ (reference sequence). This CDR3 region has 19 residues. V shed 5 bases and J 8 bases; nucleotides not matched to a gene: 16. The CDR3 sequence is CASSLGQGGLAGGGDEQFF. CDR3 nucleotide sequence: TGTGCCAGCAGCCTGGGACAGGGGGGACTAGCGGGAGGCGGCGATGAGCAGTTCTTC.

V and J are TRBV2 and TRBJ2-3, with 7 bases identical to TRBD1. Germline assignment: CDR1 SNHLY and CDR2 FYNNEI. J was trimmed by 2 bases and V by 3 bases; bases with no gene match: 2. This CDR3 comprises 14 residues. The CDR3 bases are TGTGCCAGCAGTGATGGGACAGTCACAGATACGCAGTATTTT. Translated, it gives CASSDGTVTDTQYF.

The J gene is TRBJ2-1, the V gene TRBV5-3; the match to TRBD2 covers 9 bases. TRBV5-3 is an ORF, with its function uncertain. The V gene end was trimmed by 1 base and the J gene end by 13 bases; junction bases not matched to a gene: 9. This CDR3 spans 14 amino acids. CDR3 region: CARSLILAGFKQFF. CDR3 in DNA: TGTGCCAGAAGCTTGATCCTAGCGGGATTTAAACAGTTCTTC.

This chain uses TRBV6-1 with TRBJ1-2, with no clear D. CDR1 is MNHNS and CDR2 is SASEGT in the germline V gene. Trimming left V 0 bases short and J 4 bases short, with 12 bases between. The CDR3 has 15 amino acids. This chain's CDR3 is CASSEAPQLAYGYTF. CDR3 bases: TGTGCCAGCAGTGAAGCGCCCCAGCTAGCCTATGGCTACACCTTC.

As concerns this clone: One end of the junction does not line up with germline, which may come from a read error. V gene TRBV6-5 combines with J gene TRBJ2-6; perhaps TRBD1 as D (6 bases). Germline CDR1 reads MNHEY; CDR2 reads SVGAGI. The CDR3 runs to 13 residues. The CDR3 reads CACRGSGANVLTF. Here the CDR3 DNA reads TGTGCCTGCAGGGGCTCTGGGGCCAACGTCCTGACTTTC.

The chain recombines TRBV28 with TRBJ1-1, with a weak D call TRBD1 (6 bases). CDR3 length: 12 residues. Per the germline V gene, CDR1 is MDHEN and CDR2 is SYDVKM. With 6 bases removed from V and 8 bases from J, the gap between germline ends came to 13 bases. The CDR3 DNA reads as TGTGCCAGCAGCTTGGGGGGGCGGGAAGCTTTCTTT. This gives the protein CASSLGGREAFF.

This clone was seen only a few times. The V gene is TRBV4-1, the J gene TRBJ2-7, with D maybe TRBD1 (5 bases). The V end lost 0 bases, the J end lost 3 bases, and 12 bases lay between the germline ends. Germline assignment: CDR1 MGHRA and CDR2 YSYEKL. CDR3 size: 15 residues. The CDR3: CASSQDRTTDYEQYF. For the CDR3, the DNA is TGCGCCAGCAGCCAAGACCGGACAACCGACTACGAGCAGTACTTC.